This T cell receptor beta chain was recovered during a study of regulatory T cells in long-lasting Graves disease. General study points: Peripheral blood was the sole material, not thyroid tissue.

Investigators prepared the TCR beta libraries by applying iRepertoire HTBI primers and Arm-PCR of CDR3 regions. TCRdb re-derived calls from the multiplex PCR reads in MiXCR, one entry per CDR3 protein. The sample carries a few hundred thousand distinct CDR3 sequences, about 20% recorded once. Germline CDR1 is MDHEN and CDR2 is SYDVKM. This CDR3 has 19 residues. The V segment lost 5 bases and the J segment 4 bases; nucleotides outside the gene matches: 14. This clonotype was found many times. The antigen remains undetermined. Time point denoted: persistent/refractory GD, antithyroid drugs over 5 years with positive TRAb. From RNA extracted from PBMCs, the TCR library was made.

The input for sequencing was peripheral blood mononuclear cells (PBMCs), taken when the disease was refractory, from a patient treated with antithyroid drugs. The TCR sequence derives from a female donor with Graves disease. The chain combines TRBV28 with TRBJ2-3, with TRBD2 identical over 14 bases. The CDR3 region is CASSRSSMGLAGVADTQYF. CDR3 bases: TGTGCCAGCAGTAGATCCTCAATGGGACTAGCGGGAGTCGCAGATACGCAGTATTTT.